Listed below are T cell receptor beta chains from one sample, sequenced in a study of cytomegalovirus exposure and HLA in healthy donors. Here immunoSEQ multiplex PCR was the method, and the copy in TCRdb shows in-frame clones only, minus some. The sample shows tens of thousands of clones, 95% to 97% of them seen only once. The material sequenced was PBMCs. These receptors were collected from a man aged 18 to 29 in good health and CMV-seronegative. The CDR3 runs from the conserved cysteine through the conserved F or W. A D gene is named only where the DNA matches it firmly. Clone size is shown for a subset of rows, as once, few, many or a class of expanded clone.

j_gene	abundance	d_gene	v_gene	CDR3aa	CDR3nt
TRBJ1-1	.	.	TRBV5-4	CASSPRSLNTEAFF	TGTGCCAGCAGCCCCAGATCCTTGAACACTGAAGCTTTCTTT
TRBJ1-2	.	TRBD1	TRBV27	CASSPSDRGAAGYTF	TGTGCCAGCAGTCCCTCGGACAGGGGAGCGGCGGGCTACACCTTC
TRBJ2-1	.	.	TRBV5-3	CAPAKYALSGLYNEQFF	TGTGCCCCCGCCAAGTACGCGCTAAGCGGGCTTTACAATGAGCAGTTCTTC
TRBJ2-7	.	.	TRBV5-6	CASSPEGRSYEQYF	TGTGCCAGCAGCCCGGAAGGCAGGTCCTACGAGCAGTACTTC
TRBJ1-5	.	.	TRBV19	CASSQTAYSNQPQHF	TGTGCCAGTAGTCAGACAGCGTATAGCAATCAGCCCCAGCATTTT
TRBJ1-1	.	.	TRBV28	CASSSRGIGTEAFF	TGTGCCAGCAGTTCTCGGGGGATTGGGACTGAAGCTTTCTTT
TRBJ1-1	.	.	TRBV2	CASSETRDTEAFF	TGTGCCAGCAGTGAGACCCGGGACACTGAAGCTTTCTTT
TRBJ1-5	.	.	TRBV2	CASSMTEYSNQPQHF	TGTGCCAGCAGTATGACGGAGTATAGCAATCAGCCCCAGCATTTT
TRBJ2-3	.	.	TRBV6-1	CASKGLDGDTDTQYF	TGTGCCAGCAAGGGACTGGATGGGGACACAGATACGCAGTATTTT
TRBJ1-4	.	TRBD1	TRBV19	CASSIETGVNEKLFF	TGTGCCAGTAGTATAGAGACAGGGGTTAATGAAAAACTGTTTTTT
TRBJ1-2	.	TRBD1	TRBV28	CASSATGDAYGYTF	TGTGCCAGCAGTGCGACAGGGGATGCCTATGGCTACACCTTC
TRBJ1-2	once	.	TRBV2	CASSSPGGTYGYTF	TGTGCCAGCAGTTCCCCGGGAGGAACCTATGGCTACACCTTC
TRBJ2-2	.	TRBD2	TRBV6-1	CASSEVAGGGSGELFF	TGTGCCAGCAGTGAAGTAGCGGGAGGGGGGTCCGGGGAGCTGTTTTTT
TRBJ2-5	.	TRBD1	TRBV5-4	CASSTGQGRGETQYF	TGTGCCAGCAGCACCGGACAGGGAAGAGGAGAGACCCAGTACTTC
TRBJ1-6	.	.	TRBV5-5	CASSFFAGGDNSPLHF	TGTGCCAGCAGCTTTTTTGCAGGCGGGGATAATTCACCCCTCCACTTT
TRBJ2-5	.	TRBD1	TRBV28	CASSVGQVGTQYF	TGTGCCAGCAGTGTGGGACAGGTCGGAACCCAGTACTTC
TRBJ2-1	few	TRBD2	TRBV27	CASSFTSGRRPWFF	TGTGCCAGCAGTTTCACTAGCGGGAGACGACCTTGGTTCTTC
TRBJ1-2	.	TRBD1	TRBV19	CASRDRAYGYTF	TGTGCCAGTAGGGACAGGGCGTATGGCTACACCTTC
TRBJ2-5	.	TRBD2	TRBV19	CASSIRTSGVRGAETQYF	TGTGCCAGTAGTATACGGACTAGCGGAGTACGGGGAGCGGAGACCCAGTACTTC
TRBJ2-7	.	TRBD1	TRBV11-3	CASSPLNLGTGRSYEQYF	TGTGCCAGCAGCCCCCTGAACCTTGGGACAGGGCGCTCCTACGAGCAGTACTTC
TRBJ2-3	.	.	TRBV7-9	CASSRIIQGGTDTQYF	TGTGCCAGCAGCCGAATCATCCAGGGGGGAACAGATACGCAGTATTTT
TRBJ2-2	.	.	TRBV21-1	CASSKKGANTGELFF	TGTGCCAGCAGCAAGAAGGGGGCGAACACCGGGGAGCTGTTTTTT
TRBJ1-4	.	.	TRBV28	CASSLIATNEKLFF	TGTGCCAGCAGTTTAATAGCAACTAATGAAAAACTGTTTTTT
TRBJ1-2	.	TRBD1	TRBV5-4	CASSLTGTADYGYTF	TGTGCCAGCAGCTTGACCGGGACAGCAGACTATGGCTACACCTTC
TRBJ2-3	.	TRBD1	TRBV11-3	CASSPQGVPDTQYF	TGTGCCAGCAGCCCCCAGGGGGTGCCAGATACGCAGTATTTT
TRBJ2-7	.	TRBD1	TRBV6-6	CASSPPGQAYEQYF	TGTGCCAGCAGCCCCCCGGGACAGGCATACGAGCAGTACTTC
TRBJ2-7	.	.	TRBV28	CASSFGGIANEQYF	TGTGCCAGCAGTTTTGGAGGGATCGCGAACGAGCAGTACTTC
TRBJ1-1	.	.	TRBV19	CASSIPGRGNTEAFF	TGTGCCAGTAGTATTCCAGGGCGAGGGAACACTGAAGCTTTCTTT
TRBJ2-1	once	.	TRBV9	CASSVTGRNEQFF	TGTGCCAGCAGCGTAACAGGGCGCAATGAGCAGTTCTTC
TRBJ2-3	.	.	TRBV11-1	CASSPGTSTDTQYF	TGTGCCAGCAGCCCCGGGACTAGCACAGATACGCAGTATTTT
TRBJ2-2	.	TRBD1	TRBV7-6	CASSLDGDRGYSGELFF	TGTGCCAGCAGCTTAGACGGGGACAGGGGATATAGCGGGGAGCTGTTTTTT
TRBJ2-2	.	.	TRBV6-5	CASTRTVNTGELFF	TGTGCCAGCACACGGACAGTAAACACCGGGGAGCTGTTTTTT
TRBJ1-2	.	TRBD1	TRBV18	CASSARDSRNYGYTF	TGTGCCAGCTCAGCCCGGGACAGCAGGAACTATGGCTACACCTTC
TRBJ2-5	once	TRBD2	TRBV11-3	CASSSGLAQETQYF	TGTGCCAGCAGCTCGGGACTAGCGCAAGAGACCCAGTACTTC
TRBJ1-3	.	.	TRBV2	CATRQGNTIYF	TGTGCCACCCGACAGGGAAACACCATATATTTT
TRBJ1-3	.	.	TRBV6-5	CASSYSPLGVGNTIYF	TGTGCCAGCAGTTACAGCCCCCTAGGGGTCGGAAACACCATATATTTT
TRBJ2-1	.	.	TRBV2	CASSSDSIAYNEQFF	TGTGCCAGCAGTAGCGACAGTATCGCCTACAATGAGCAGTTCTTC
TRBJ1-1	.	.	TRBV7-6	CASSPMEDTEAFF	TGTGCCAGCAGCCCGATGGAGGACACTGAAGCTTTCTTT
TRBJ1-4	.	.	TRBV25-1	CASSESGDNEKLFF	TGTGCCAGCAGTGAATCCGGTGATAATGAAAAACTGTTTTTT
TRBJ1-4	.	.	TRBV5-6	CASSQTKRTRIGEKLFF	TGTGCCAGCAGCCAAACCAAAAGGACACGGATTGGTGAAAAACTGTTTTTT
TRBJ2-7	.	TRBD1	TRBV5-1	CASSGNQGAVYEQYF	TGCGCCAGCAGCGGAAACCAGGGGGCCGTTTACGAGCAGTACTTC
TRBJ1-4	.	TRBD1	TRBV5-6	CASSVPGQGEEKLFF	TGTGCCAGCAGCGTACCGGGACAGGGTGAGGAAAAACTGTTTTTT
TRBJ1-6	.	.	TRBV11-2	CASSLLGGSSYNSPLHF	TGTGCCAGCAGCTTATTAGGTGGGAGCTCCTATAATTCACCCCTCCACTTT
TRBJ1-1	.	.	TRBV14	CASSQQGNTEAFF	TGTGCCAGCAGCCAACAGGGTAACACTGAAGCTTTCTTT
TRBJ2-7	.	TRBD1	TRBV27	CASSWGQGAVYEQYF	TGTGCCAGCAGTTGGGGACAGGGGGCGGTCTACGAGCAGTACTTC
TRBJ2-5	.	.	TRBV18	CASSPPTGQETQYF	TGTGCCAGCTCACCTCCGACAGGACAAGAGACCCAGTACTTC
TRBJ1-1	.	TRBD1	TRBV23-1	CASRYTTGRVNTEAFF	TGCGCCAGCAGATATACGACAGGGAGAGTGAACACTGAAGCTTTCTTT
TRBJ1-1	.	.	TRBV10-3	CAISESGSTEAFF	TGTGCCATCAGTGAGTCAGGGAGCACTGAAGCTTTCTTT
TRBJ2-7	.	TRBD1	TRBV6-5	CASSYSVTGGHEQYF	TGTGCCAGCAGTTACTCTGTGACAGGGGGCCACGAGCAGTACTTC
TRBJ2-1	.	.	TRBV5-4	CASSSGSGRTYNEQFF	TGTGCCAGCAGCTCGGGGAGCGGGCGGACTTACAATGAGCAGTTCTTC
TRBJ1-1	.	.	TRBV4-1	CASSLSTANTEAFF	TGCGCCAGCAGCCTTTCGACTGCGAACACTGAAGCTTTCTTT
TRBJ1-1	.	TRBD1	TRBV5-1	CASSLSGGAGTEAFF	TGCGCCAGCAGCTTGTCAGGGGGCGCGGGCACTGAAGCTTTCTTT
TRBJ2-7	.	TRBD2	TRBV5-4	CASSLEVAGASYEQYF	TGTGCCAGCAGCTTGGAGGTAGCGGGTGCTTCCTACGAGCAGTACTTC
TRBJ1-4	.	.	TRBV7-9	CASSLFMSGGPTNEKLFF	TGTGCCAGCAGCTTGTTCATGAGCGGAGGCCCAACTAATGAAAAACTGTTTTTT
TRBJ1-2	.	TRBD1	TRBV29-1	CSVQDRSSYGYTF	TGCAGCGTCCAGGACAGGTCCTCCTATGGCTACACCTTC
TRBJ2-5	.	.	TRBV7-2	CASSPPGRRETQYF	TGTGCCAGCAGCCCTCCCGGCAGGAGGGAGACCCAGTACTTC
TRBJ2-5	.	.	TRBV6-5	CASTNGQHPQETQYF	TGTGCCAGCACTAATGGACAGCACCCTCAAGAGACCCAGTACTTC
TRBJ2-6	once	TRBD1	TRBV19	CASSRGPDRAGANVLTF	TGTGCCAGTAGTCGCGGACCTGACAGGGCTGGGGCCAACGTCCTGACTTTC
TRBJ2-1	.	.	TRBV27	CASSSHVDGGQFF	TGTGCCAGCAGTTCCCACGTTGATGGGGGCCAGTTCTTC
TRBJ1-1	.	.	TRBV5-6	CASSYRGLGTEAFF	TGTGCCAGCAGCTATAGGGGGTTGGGCACTGAAGCTTTCTTT